This passage covers 21 T cell receptor beta chains from one sample sequenced in a study of PD-1 blockade in classical Hodgkin lymphoma. The protocol was immunoSEQ multiplex PCR, while the TCRdb copy is restricted to in-frame clones and leaves out a portion. The table lists tens of thousands of clones, over 85% of them singletons. All trial patients relapsed after autologous stem cell transplantation. This specimen was peripheral blood mononuclear cells (PBMCs), taken at baseline. Every receptor here comes from a human donor with classical Hodgkin lymphoma.

This chain uses TRBV10-3 with TRBJ2-6; 8 bases agree with TRBD2. V lost 2 bases and J lost 0; bases outside the gene matches: 18. There are 22 residues in the CDR3. Germline V gene data show CDR1 as ENHRY and CDR2 as SYGVKD. CDR3 nucleotides: TGTGCCATCAGTGAGGCGAAAAAAGGTCCGGGGGGGCGACGCTCTGGGGCCAACGTCCTGACTTTC. It translates to CAISEAKKGPGGRRSGANVLTF.

The V call is TRBV7-9, the J call TRBJ2-1, with TRBD2 identical over 7 bases. V dropped 4 bases and J dropped 6; count of bases not matched to a gene: 9. This CDR3 is built from 15 residues. Germline V gene sequence: CDR1 SEHNR, CDR2 FQNEAQ (reference sequence). The CDR3 reads CASSSPEGGTNEQFF. In DNA form, the CDR3 reads TGTGCCAGCAGCTCGCCCGAGGGAGGGACCAATGAGCAGTTCTTC.

About this clone: The sample holds other DNA sequences that translate to the same CDR3. The chain combines TRBV6-5 with TRBJ1-6, with a tentative D call TRBD1 (6 bases). This CDR3 is built from 16 residues. The V and J ends lost 2 bases and 8 bases respectively, with 16 bases between them. Germline CDR1 MNHEY, CDR2 SVGAGI. CDR3 amino acids: CASSYTTGGLDSPLHF. CDR3 coding DNA: TGTGCCAGCAGTTACACCACCGGGGGGCTAGATTCACCCCTCCACTTT.

This rearrangement joins TRBV4-1 to TRBJ2-3; perhaps TRBD1 as D (5 bases). V gave up 5 bases and J gave up 5 bases, with 8 bases separating them. The CDR3 consists of 12 residues. Germline values: CDR1 MGHRA, CDR2 YSYEKL. The CDR3 reads CASSNTGDTQYF. The CDR3 region has the DNA TGCGCCAGCAGCAACACAGGAGATACGCAGTATTTT.

The chain is built from TRBV4-2 and TRBJ2-7; 7 nucleotides align to TRBD1. The CDR3 covers 15 residues. Germline V gene lookup returns CDR1 LGHNA and CDR2 YNFKEQ. V trimming: 1 base; J trimming: 3 bases; junction bases outside the gene matches: 6. The CDR3 DNA is TGTGCCAGCAGCCAAGGAACGACAGGGATCTACGAGCAGTACTTC. It translates to CASSQGTTGIYEQYF.

The chain is built from TRBV5-6 and TRBJ2-3, with D maybe TRBD1 (5 bases). The V gene lost 4 bases and the J gene lost 4 bases, with 16 bases spanning the gap. CDR3 length equals 15 residues. Germline loops: CDR1 SGHDT, CDR2 YYEEEE. In DNA form, the CDR3 reads TGTGCCAGCAGCCTCCTGACCAGGGAATCAGATACGCAGTATTTT. This sequence encodes CASSLLTRESDTQYF.

The chain links TRBV5-4 to TRBJ2-2; no clear D. V dropped 0 bases and J dropped 4 bases, with 13 bases sitting between them. The CDR3 runs to 16 residues. Germline V gene lookup returns CDR1 SGHNT and CDR2 YYREEE (reference sequence). CDR3: CASSLDSRTFTGELFF. The DNA of the CDR3 is TGTGCCAGCAGCTTGGATAGCAGGACCTTCACCGGGGAGCTGTTTTTT.

This rearrangement joins TRBV2 to TRBJ1-5; 7 nucleotides line up with TRBD1. J lost 3 bases, V lost 4 bases, and 3 bases had no gene match. CDR3 length equals 14 residues. Germline-derived CDR1 and CDR2 are SNHLY and FYNNEI. The DNA for the CDR3 is TGTGCCAGCAGTGGAGACAGGGCCAATCAGCCCCAGCATTTT. Residues: CASSGDRANQPQHF.

This rearrangement joins TRBV6-5 to TRBJ2-7; D is possibly TRBD2 (5 bases). The V end was cut by 0 bases, the J end by 0 bases, with 12 bases between. This CDR3 region has 16 residues. The V gene's germline CDR1 is MNHEY and CDR2 SVGAGI. CDR3 DNA sequence: TGTGCCAGCAGTTACTCGATTTCTGGGAGCTCCTACGAGCAGTACTTC. It translates to CASSYSISGSSYEQYF.

In DNA form, the CDR3 reads TGTGCCAGCACCACCGCAGGGTCTTCCTACGAGCAGTACTTC. Residues: CASTTAGSSYEQYF. The genes are TRBV7-9 and TRBJ2-7; perhaps TRBD1 as D (5 bases). V was trimmed by 7 bases and J by 1 base, leaving 14 bases between them. The V gene's germline CDR1 is SEHNR and CDR2 FQNEAQ (reference sequence). This CDR3 comprises 14 residues.

This chain joins TRBV6-5 and TRBJ2-7; TRBD1 is a possible D gene (5 bases). Trimming took off 0 bases at V and 0 bases at J, with 9 bases between the two ends. The germline gives CDR1 MNHEY, CDR2 SVGAGI. This CDR3 is built from 15 residues. In DNA, the CDR3 is TGTGCCAGCAGTTACTCGGAAGGGGCCTCCTACGAGCAGTACTTC. Encoded protein: CASSYSEGASYEQYF.

The CDR3 spells CASKRGGGSSPLHF. For the CDR3, the DNA is TGTGCCAGCAAACGGGGAGGGGGGAGCTCACCCCTCCACTTT. This rearrangement joins TRBV5-8 to TRBJ1-6; possible D gene TRBD1, 6 bases. CDR3 size: 14 residues. Per germline, CDR1 SGHTS and CDR2 YDEGEE. Trimming removed 6 bases from V and 10 bases from J, with 17 bases in between. Full variable domain (rest looked up from reference TRBV5-8 and TRBJ1-6): EAGVTQSPTHLIKTRGQQATLRCSPISGHTSVYWYQQALGLGLQFLLWYDEGEERNRGNFPPRFSGRQFPNYSSELNVNALELEDSALYLCASKRGGGSSPLHFGNGTRLTVT.

This rearrangement joins TRBV28 to TRBJ2-3; D call uncertain. CDR3 size: 15 residues. Germline CDR1 reads MDHEN; CDR2 reads SYDVKM. V lost 6 bases and J lost 1, with 14 bases in between. CDR3 in DNA: TGTGCCAGCAGGCTCCCCCTGGGCGGCACAGATACGCAGTATTTT. Translating gives CASRLPLGGTDTQYF.

The chain recombines TRBV6-1 with TRBJ2-3; 7 bases fit TRBD2. Germline lookup yields CDR1 MNHNS and CDR2 SASEGT. J lost 2 bases, V lost 10 bases, and 9 bases had no gene match. The CDR3 contains 14 residues. For the CDR3, the DNA is TGTGCCACCGTTAGCGGGCTCGTCACAGATACGCAGTATTTT. This translates into CATVSGLVTDTQYF.

The chain employs TRBV6-6 and TRBJ2-7; possibly TRBD1 for D (5 bases). The CDR3 is made up of 14 amino acids. The ends were cut back, 5 bases at V and 3 bases at J, with 14 bases in the middle. Germline V gene data show CDR1 as MNHNY and CDR2 as SVGAGI (reference sequence). The CDR3, as DNA: TGTGCCAGCAGTCGCGAATGGACAAACTACGAGCAGTACTTC. Residues: CASSREWTNYEQYF.

The rearrangement uses TRBV4-1 and TRBJ1-6; no clear D. Trimming removed 0 bases at V and 5 bases at J, with 8 bases between. Germline V CDR1 and CDR2: MGHRA, YSYEKL. This CDR3 contains 15 residues. CDR3 in DNA: TGCGCCAGCAGCCAAGACTGGATTGATAATTCACCCCTCCACTTT. Its translation: CASSQDWIDNSPLHF.

This CDR3 is CASSQAGQASYGYTF. The CDR3 DNA sequence: TGCGCCAGCAGCCAAGCTGGGCAGGCATCCTATGGCTACACCTTC. The J gene is TRBJ1-2, the V gene TRBV4-1; D unresolved. CDR1 MGHRA and CDR2 YSYEKL come from the germline V gene. Trimming took 1 base from V and 4 from J, leaving 13 bases between them. The CDR3 is 15 residues long.

The chain joins TRBV28 to TRBJ2-7; TRBD1 is a possible D gene (6 bases). Trimming cost V 2 bases and J 3 bases, with 14 bases left between them. This CDR3 contains 15 residues. Germline V CDR1 and CDR2: MDHEN, SYDVKM. This CDR3 reads CASSLGTTPNYEQYF. DNA of the CDR3: TGTGCCAGCAGTTTAGGGACAACTCCCAACTACGAGCAGTACTTC.

The chain uses TRBV7-2 and TRBJ2-7, with 9 bases lining up with TRBD2. This CDR3 comprises 14 residues. CDR1 SGHTA and CDR2 FQGNSA come from the germline V gene. V lost 4 bases and J lost 0; bases outside the gene matches: 1. CDR3 amino acids: CASSSTSGSYEQYF. CDR3 in DNA: TGTGCCAGCAGCTCGACTAGCGGCTCCTACGAGCAGTACTTC.

The genes are TRBV6-5 and TRBJ2-7; 7 positions agree with TRBD1. V lost 0 bases and J lost 4; bases outside the gene matches: 9. The CDR3 is made up of 16 amino acids. In germline, CDR1 is MNHEY, CDR2 SVGAGI. The CDR3 sequence: CASSYSTGQIDYEQYF. The CDR3, as DNA: TGTGCCAGCAGTTACTCGACGGGACAGATAGATTACGAGCAGTACTTC.

As to this clone: The sample has other DNA sequences that encode this CDR3 too. The chain joins TRBV27 to TRBJ1-5; the D is unclear. The CDR3 runs 13 residues. Germline V gene lookup returns CDR1 MNHEY and CDR2 SMNVEV (reference sequence). The ends were cut back, 3 bases at V and 4 bases at J, with 7 bases in the middle. Here the CDR3 reads CASSLGRNQPQHF. CDR3 coding DNA: TGTGCCAGCAGTTTGGGCAGGAATCAGCCCCAGCATTTT.